What follows are 21 T cell receptor beta chains derived from one specimen sequenced in a study of OX40 agonist ivuxolimab in advanced cancers. Clones were sequenced by immunoSEQ multiplex PCR, and TCRdb holds only the in-frame ones, with some missing. The sample includes about 84,000 clones, 94% of them seen just once. Here the sequenced sample was CD4+ or CD8+ T cells sorted from blood, taken in a trial of the OX40 agonist ivuxolimab. The source is an adult with an advanced solid tumor such as melanoma, head and neck, liver or kidney cancer.

The chain links TRBV6-1 to TRBJ1-1; D is ambiguous. The CDR3 contains 13 residues. Germline lookup yields CDR1 MNHNS and CDR2 SASEGT. Between the trimmed V and J ends, which lost 4 bases and 1 base, there was a span of 7 bases. The CDR3 sequence: CASSGYRNTEAFF. DNA of the CDR3: TGTGCCAGCAGTGGATATAGGAACACTGAAGCTTTCTTT.

The chain employs TRBV7-2 and TRBJ2-7; perhaps D is TRBD1 or TRBD2 (6 bases each). The CDR3 totals 21 residues. The V end was cut by 0 bases, the J end by 0 bases, with 27 bases between. Germline loops: CDR1 SGHTA, CDR2 FQGNSA. As DNA, the CDR3 is TGTGCCAGCAGCTTAGCGCTCGTCATCGCCGGGGGACATCCTAGCTCCTACGAGCAGTACTTC. This sequence encodes CASSLALVIAGGHPSSYEQYF.

V usage is TRBV28 and J usage is TRBJ2-3, with 8 bases aligning to TRBD1. CDR3 length: 19 residues. J lost 6 bases, V lost 1 base, and 18 bases had no gene match. Per germline, CDR1 MDHEN and CDR2 SYDVKM. The CDR3, as DNA: TGTGCCAGCAGTTTATCAGGGGGCTCGACGGTGGGCTTAAGGGATACGCAGTATTTT. It codes for CASSLSGGSTVGLRDTQYF. The entire variable domain, with the rest obtained from reference TRBV28 and TRBJ2-3, is as follows: DVKVTQSSRYLVKRTGEKVFLECVQDMDHENMFWYRQDPGLGLRLIYFSYDVKMKEKGDIPEGYSVSREKKERFSLILESASTNQTSMYLCASSLSGGSTVGLRDTQYFGPGTRLTVL.

This clone was observed once. The V gene is TRBV4-3, the J gene TRBJ2-7; 9 bases align to TRBD1. J was trimmed by 5 bases and V by 2 bases; bases with no gene match: 19. Germline loops: CDR1 LGHNA, CDR2 YSLEER. This CDR3 is built from 19 residues. CDR3 protein: CASSQFYLDWGDRENEQYF. The CDR3 coding sequence is TGCGCCAGCAGCCAATTTTATCTCGATTGGGGGGACAGGGAGAACGAGCAGTACTTC.

The V call is TRBV13, the J call TRBJ2-5; TRBD2 aligns across 12 bases. Germline lookup yields CDR1 PRHDT and CDR2 FYEKMQ (reference sequence). Unmatched junction bases numbered 6, after V lost 3 bases and J lost 4 bases. The CDR3 runs to 16 residues. CDR3 residues: CASSFRTSGDRETQYF. Written as DNA, the CDR3 is TGTGCCAGCAGCTTCCGGACTAGCGGGGACCGAGAGACCCAGTACTTC.

The genes are TRBV7-9 and TRBJ2-7; D gene unclear. The CDR3 has 15 residues. V lost 1 base to trimming and J lost 2 bases, with 12 bases between them. From germline, CDR1 is SEHNR and CDR2 FQNEAQ (reference sequence). DNA of the CDR3: TGTGCCAGCAGCTTAGTCTCCCTAGAGACCTACGAGCAGTACTTC. Its translation: CASSLVSLETYEQYF.

This chain connects TRBV4-3 to TRBJ1-2, with a possible D match to TRBD1 (6 bases). With 0 bases removed from V and 7 bases from J, the gap between germline ends came to 15 bases. This CDR3 comprises 15 residues. Per the germline V gene, CDR1 is LGHNA and CDR2 is YSLEER. The CDR3 loop reads CASSQDRQRGAGYTF. The CDR3 DNA sequence: TGCGCCAGCAGCCAAGATCGACAGCGGGGGGCTGGCTACACCTTC.

The V gene is TRBV9, the J gene TRBJ2-1; the D is unclear. Trimming shortened V by 4 bases and J by 6 bases, and 5 bases separated the two germline ends. The CDR3 contains 11 residues. Germline V gives CDR1 SGDLS, CDR2 YYNGEE. The CDR3 nucleotides read TGTGCCAGCAGCCCCTCCAATGAGCAGTTCTTC. It yields the protein CASSPSNEQFF.

This chain joins TRBV6-6 and TRBJ1-1; a possible D gene is TRBD1 (6 bases). CDR3 size: 13 residues. Germline V gene data show CDR1 as MNHNY and CDR2 as SVGAGI (reference sequence). The V end was cut by 0 bases, the J end by 8 bases, with 10 bases between. The CDR3 DNA reads as TGTGCCAGCAGTTACTCTAAGGGGGAGGAAGCTTTCTTT. This encodes CASSYSKGEEAFF.

The rearrangement links TRBV4-2 to TRBJ2-1; D gene ambiguous. The V gene's germline CDR1 is LGHNA and CDR2 YNFKEQ. Deletions cut 3 bases from V and 4 bases from J, with 7 bases between. This CDR3 has 13 amino acids. CDR3 amino acids: CASSQVRYNEQFF. The CDR3 DNA reads as TGTGCCAGCAGCCAGGTGAGGTACAATGAGCAGTTCTTC.

The chain's CDR3 is CASSDSTSGPYNEQFF. The CDR3 nucleotides are TGTGCCAGCAGCGACTCTACTAGCGGGCCTTACAATGAGCAGTTCTTC. The chain employs TRBV2 and TRBJ2-1; 9 bases line up with TRBD2. The V gene end was trimmed by 6 bases and the J gene end by 4 bases; junction bases not matched to a gene: 10. CDR3 length: 16 residues. Germline V gene sequence: CDR1 SNHLY, CDR2 FYNNEI.

The chain combines TRBV7-2 with TRBJ2-7, with a tentative D call TRBD2 (5 bases). Germline loops: CDR1 SGHTA, CDR2 FQGNSA. The germline V and J ends were trimmed by 5 bases and 3 bases, with 11 bases remaining between them. This CDR3 has 13 residues. The CDR3 region is CASSLGLIYEQYF. The CDR3 DNA follows: TGTGCCAGCAGCCTCGGACTGATCTACGAGCAGTACTTC.

This clone came up once. The V gene is TRBV2, the J gene TRBJ2-1; 8 bases are a match to TRBD1. CDR1 is SNHLY, CDR2 FYNNEI, per germline. The CDR3 is 14 amino acids. V was clipped by 7 bases and J by 5 bases; unmatched bases: 7. CDR3: CASTLTGVHNEQFF. DNA for the CDR3: TGTGCCAGCACCCTGACAGGGGTCCACAATGAGCAGTTCTTC.

V is TRBV7-9 and J is TRBJ2-7; D not certain. V was trimmed by 5 bases and J by 5 bases, leaving 13 bases between them. There are 13 residues in the CDR3. Germline lookup yields CDR1 SEHNR and CDR2 FQNEAQ (reference sequence). CDR3 region: CASSVPPLHEQYF. The CDR3 nucleotides read TGTGCCAGCAGCGTCCCCCCCCTCCACGAGCAGTACTTC.

This chain uses TRBV7-6 with TRBJ2-1, with TRBD1 matching 9 bases. Per the germline V gene, CDR1 is SGHVS and CDR2 is FNYEAQ. The length of the CDR3 is 16 residues. The junction had 3 bases not matched to a gene; V was cut back by 1 base and J by 2 bases. For the CDR3, the DNA is TGTGCCAGCAGCTTAGGGACAGGGGCAACCTACAATGAGCAGTTCTTC. This translates into CASSLGTGATYNEQFF.

The genes are TRBV11-3 and TRBJ2-4, with 16 bases identical to TRBD2. The CDR3 loop spans 18 amino acids. V trimming: 3 bases; J trimming: 8 bases; junction bases outside the gene matches: 10. Germline V gene sequence: CDR1 SGHNT, CDR2 YENEEA. The chain's CDR3 is CASSFPKPGLAGGDIQYF. The DNA of the CDR3 is TGTGCCAGCAGCTTCCCGAAACCGGGACTAGCGGGAGGGGACATTCAGTACTTC. The complete variable domain, with remaining parts taken from reference TRBV11-3 and TRBJ2-4, reads EAGVVQSPRYKIIEKKQPVAFWCNPISGHNTLYWYLQNLGQGPELLIRYENEEAVDDSQLPKDRFSAERLKGVDSTLKIQPAELGDSAVYLCASSFPKPGLAGGDIQYFGAGTRLSVL.

The chain couples TRBV19 to TRBJ2-1; 9 bases are shared with TRBD2. V gave up 4 bases and J gave up 0 bases; unmatched junction bases: 1. CDR1 and CDR2 from the germline V gene are LNHDA and SQIVND (reference sequence). The CDR3 contains 15 residues. The CDR3 nucleotides are TGTGCCAGTAGTAGTAGCGGGAGCTCCTACAATGAGCAGTTCTTC. Protein: CASSSSGSSYNEQFF.

The J gene is TRBJ2-6, the V gene TRBV27, with D maybe TRBD2 (6 bases). The V gene's germline CDR1 is MNHEY and CDR2 SMNVEV (reference sequence). The CDR3 length is 18 residues. Trimming took off 1 base at V and 2 bases at J, with 15 bases between the two ends. The CDR3 reads CASSLWGVPGAGANVLTF. Here the CDR3 DNA reads TGTGCCAGCAGTTTATGGGGGGTACCCGGGGCTGGGGCCAACGTCCTGACTTTC.

The chain links TRBV9 to TRBJ1-4; 8 bases match TRBD1. The germline V gene encodes CDR1 SGDLS and CDR2 YYNGEE. Trimming took 3 bases from V and 7 from J; bases not matched to a gene: 5. This CDR3 is built from 14 residues. CDR3 nucleotide sequence: TGTGCCAGCAGCGACGACAGGGGTGGTGAAAAACTGTTTTTT. This encodes CASSDDRGGEKLFF.

The chain has TRBV9 and TRBJ2-7, with 9 bases that match TRBD2. The CDR3 runs to 14 residues. Germline CDR1 and CDR2: SGDLS and YYNGEE. V was pared by 4 bases and J by 3 bases, with 5 bases of the junction left unmatched. CDR3 residues: CASSPRTSDYEQYF. The DNA for the CDR3 is TGTGCCAGCAGCCCCCGGACTAGCGACTACGAGCAGTACTTC.

The chain carries TRBV7-3 and TRBJ2-3, with 16 bases matching TRBD2. V gave up 1 base and J gave up 2 bases; unmatched junction bases: 3. The CDR3 runs to 18 residues. From germline, CDR1 is SGHTA and CDR2 FQGTGA. This CDR3 is CASSLKGLAGGATDTQYF. DNA of the CDR3: TGTGCCAGCAGCTTAAAGGGACTAGCGGGAGGGGCCACAGATACGCAGTATTTT.